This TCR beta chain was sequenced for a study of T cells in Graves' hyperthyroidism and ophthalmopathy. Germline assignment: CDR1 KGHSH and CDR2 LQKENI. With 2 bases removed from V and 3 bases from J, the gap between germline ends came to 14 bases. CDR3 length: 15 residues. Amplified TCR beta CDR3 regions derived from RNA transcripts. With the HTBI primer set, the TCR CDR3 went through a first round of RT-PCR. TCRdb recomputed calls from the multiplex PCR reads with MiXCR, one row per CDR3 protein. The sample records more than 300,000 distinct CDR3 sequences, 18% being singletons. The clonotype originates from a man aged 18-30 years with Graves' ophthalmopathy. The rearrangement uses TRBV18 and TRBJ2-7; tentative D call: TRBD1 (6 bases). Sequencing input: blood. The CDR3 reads CASSPVERTDYEQYF. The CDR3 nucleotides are TGTGCCAGCTCACCAGTCGAACGGACAGACTACGAGCAGTACTTC. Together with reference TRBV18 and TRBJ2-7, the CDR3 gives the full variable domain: NAGVMQNPRHLVRRRGQEARLRCSPMKGHSHVYWYRQLPEEGLKFMVYLQKENIIDESGMPKERFSAEFPKEGPSILRIQQVVRGDSAAYFCASSPVERTDYEQYFGPGTRLTVT.